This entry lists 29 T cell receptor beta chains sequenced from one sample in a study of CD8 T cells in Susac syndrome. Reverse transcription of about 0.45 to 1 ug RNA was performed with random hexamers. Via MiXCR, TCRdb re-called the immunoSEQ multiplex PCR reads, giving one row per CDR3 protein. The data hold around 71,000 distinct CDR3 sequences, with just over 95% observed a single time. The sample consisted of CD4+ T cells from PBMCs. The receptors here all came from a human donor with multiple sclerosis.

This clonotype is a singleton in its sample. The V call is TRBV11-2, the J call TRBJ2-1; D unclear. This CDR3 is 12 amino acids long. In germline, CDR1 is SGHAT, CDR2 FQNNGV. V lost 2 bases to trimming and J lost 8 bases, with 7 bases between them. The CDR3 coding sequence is TGTGCCAGCAGCTTAAACGGATATGAGCAGTTCTTC. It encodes CASSLNGYEQFF.

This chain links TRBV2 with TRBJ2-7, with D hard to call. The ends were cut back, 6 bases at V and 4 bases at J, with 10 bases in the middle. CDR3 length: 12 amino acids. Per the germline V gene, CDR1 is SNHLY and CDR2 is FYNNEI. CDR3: CASSETGYEQYF. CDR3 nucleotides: TGTGCCAGCAGCGAGACTGGGTACGAGCAGTACTTC.

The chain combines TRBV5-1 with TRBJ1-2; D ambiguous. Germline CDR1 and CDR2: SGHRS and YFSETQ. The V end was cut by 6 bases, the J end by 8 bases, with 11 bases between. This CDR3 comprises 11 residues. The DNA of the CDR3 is TGCGCCAGCACCGCCGGGGTCGGCTACACCTTC. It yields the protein CASTAGVGYTF. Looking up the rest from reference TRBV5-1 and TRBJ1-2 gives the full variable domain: KAGVTQTPRYLIKTRGQQVTLSCSPISGHRSVSWYQQTPGQGLQFLFEYFSETQRNKGNFPGRFSGRQFSNSRSEMNVSTLELGDSALYLCASTAGVGYTFGSGTRLTVV.

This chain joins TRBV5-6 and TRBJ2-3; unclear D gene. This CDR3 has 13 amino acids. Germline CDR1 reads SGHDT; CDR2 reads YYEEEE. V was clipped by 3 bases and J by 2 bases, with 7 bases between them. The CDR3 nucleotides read TGTGCCAGCAGCTCGCGTCCCACAGATACGCAGTATTTT. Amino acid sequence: CASSSRPTDTQYF. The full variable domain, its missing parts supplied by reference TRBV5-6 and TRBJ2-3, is DAGVTQSPTHLIKTRGQQVTLRCSPKSGHDTVSWYQQALGQGPQFIFQYYEEEERQRGNFPDRFSGHQFPNYSSELNVNALLLGDSALYLCASSSRPTDTQYFGPGTRLTVL.

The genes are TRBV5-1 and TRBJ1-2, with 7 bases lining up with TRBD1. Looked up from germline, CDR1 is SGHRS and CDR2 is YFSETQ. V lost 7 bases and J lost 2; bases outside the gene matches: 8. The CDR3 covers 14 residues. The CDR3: CASGLDRENYGYTF. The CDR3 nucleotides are TGCGCCAGCGGCCTCGACAGGGAAAACTATGGCTACACCTTC.

CDR3 sequence (DNA): TGTGCCAGCAGCCGGGACGGACGAAGGGGCGAGCAGTACTTC. Its protein product is CASSRDGRRGEQYF. The rearrangement joins TRBV7-8 to TRBJ2-7, with D possibly called TRBD1 or TRBD2 (5 bases each). V was clipped by 5 bases and J by 6 bases, with 17 bases between them. Germline V CDR1 and CDR2: SGHVS, FQNEAQ. The CDR3 has 14 amino acids.

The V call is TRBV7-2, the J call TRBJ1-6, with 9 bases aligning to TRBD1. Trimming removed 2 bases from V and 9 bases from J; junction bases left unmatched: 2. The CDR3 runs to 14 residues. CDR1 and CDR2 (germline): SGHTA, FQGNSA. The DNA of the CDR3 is TGTGCCAGCAGCTTATTGGGACAGGGTTCACCCCTCCACTTT. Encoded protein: CASSLLGQGSPLHF. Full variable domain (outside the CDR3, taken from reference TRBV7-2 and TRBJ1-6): GAGVSQSPSNKVTEKGKDVELRCDPISGHTALYWYRQSLGQGLEFLIYFQGNSAPDKSGLPSDRFSAERTGGSVSTLTIQRTQQEDSAVYLCASSLLGQGSPLHFGNGTRLTVT.

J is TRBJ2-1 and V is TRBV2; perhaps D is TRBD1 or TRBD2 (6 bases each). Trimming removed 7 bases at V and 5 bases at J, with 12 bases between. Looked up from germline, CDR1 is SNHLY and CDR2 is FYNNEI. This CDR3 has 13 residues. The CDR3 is CASTRGADNEQFF. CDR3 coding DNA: TGTGCCAGCACGAGGGGGGCGGACAATGAGCAGTTCTTC. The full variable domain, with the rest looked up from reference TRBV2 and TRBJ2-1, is EPEVTQTPSHQVTQMGQEVILRCVPISNHLYFYWYRQILGQKVEFLVSFYNNEISEKSEIFDDQFSVERPDGSNFTLKIRSTKLEDSAMYFCASTRGADNEQFFGPGTRLTVL.

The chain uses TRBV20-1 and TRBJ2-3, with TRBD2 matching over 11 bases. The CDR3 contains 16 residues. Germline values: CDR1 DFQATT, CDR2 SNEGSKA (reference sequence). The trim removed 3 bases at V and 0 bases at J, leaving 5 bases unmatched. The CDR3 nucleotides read TGCAGTGCTAGCCCGGGACTAGCGGCTAGCACAGATACGCAGTATTTT. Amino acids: CSASPGLAASTDTQYF.

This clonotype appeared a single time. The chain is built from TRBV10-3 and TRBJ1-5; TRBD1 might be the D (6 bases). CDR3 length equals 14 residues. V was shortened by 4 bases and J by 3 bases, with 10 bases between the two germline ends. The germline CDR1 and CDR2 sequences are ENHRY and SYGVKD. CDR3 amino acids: CAISASGVNQPQHF. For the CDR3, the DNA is TGTGCCATCAGTGCTTCAGGGGTCAATCAGCCCCAGCATTTT.

CDR3 in DNA: TGTGCCAGCAGCCTCCGGGACAGGGGCTCGAACACTGAAGCTTTCTTT. It encodes CASSLRDRGSNTEAFF. V usage is TRBV7-2 and J usage is TRBJ1-1, with 10 bases lining up with TRBD1. CDR3 size: 16 residues. Germline CDR1 reads SGHTA; CDR2 reads FQGNSA. The ends lost 5 bases at V and 1 base at J; junction bases unmatched: 7.

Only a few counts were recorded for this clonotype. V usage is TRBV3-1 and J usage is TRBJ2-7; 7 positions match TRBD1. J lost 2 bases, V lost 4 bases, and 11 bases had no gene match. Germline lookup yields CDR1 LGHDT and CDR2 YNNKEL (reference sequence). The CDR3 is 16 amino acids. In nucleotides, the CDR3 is TGTGCCAGCAGCCCGAGGGACAGAAGGGCGACCTACGAGCAGTACTTC. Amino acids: CASSPRDRRATYEQYF.

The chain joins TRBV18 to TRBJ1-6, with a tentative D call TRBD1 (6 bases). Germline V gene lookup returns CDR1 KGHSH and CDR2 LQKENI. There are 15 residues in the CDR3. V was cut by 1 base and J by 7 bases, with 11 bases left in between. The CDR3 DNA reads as TGTGCCAGCTCACCACTAGGGGGACAAAATTCACCCCTCCACTTT. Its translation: CASSPLGGQNSPLHF.

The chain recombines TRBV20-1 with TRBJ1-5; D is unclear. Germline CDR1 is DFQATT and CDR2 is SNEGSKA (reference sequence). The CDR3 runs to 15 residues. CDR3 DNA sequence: TGCAGAACTTTAGACCCCGAAGGATTCAATCAGCCCCAGCATTTT. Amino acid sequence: CRTLDPEGFNQPQHF.

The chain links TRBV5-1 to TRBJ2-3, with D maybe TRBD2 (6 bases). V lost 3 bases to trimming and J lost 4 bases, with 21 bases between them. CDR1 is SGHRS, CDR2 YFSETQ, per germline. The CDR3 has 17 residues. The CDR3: CASSWDVSAGTSDTQYF. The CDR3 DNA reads TGCGCCAGCAGCTGGGATGTCTCCGCGGGGACCTCAGATACGCAGTATTTT.

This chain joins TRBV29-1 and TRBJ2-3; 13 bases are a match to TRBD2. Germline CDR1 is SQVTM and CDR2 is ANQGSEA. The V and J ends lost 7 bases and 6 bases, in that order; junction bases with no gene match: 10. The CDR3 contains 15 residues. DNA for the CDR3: TGCAGCGCTAAGACTAGCGGGGGGTCCTCGGATACGCAGTATTTT. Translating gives CSAKTSGGSSDTQYF.

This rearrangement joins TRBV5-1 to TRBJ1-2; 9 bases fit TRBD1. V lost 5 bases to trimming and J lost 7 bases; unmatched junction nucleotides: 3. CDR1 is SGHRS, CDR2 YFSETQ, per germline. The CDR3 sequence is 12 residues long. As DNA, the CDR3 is TGCGCCAGCAGGGGACAGGGTGCTGGCTACACCTTC. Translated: CASRGQGAGYTF.

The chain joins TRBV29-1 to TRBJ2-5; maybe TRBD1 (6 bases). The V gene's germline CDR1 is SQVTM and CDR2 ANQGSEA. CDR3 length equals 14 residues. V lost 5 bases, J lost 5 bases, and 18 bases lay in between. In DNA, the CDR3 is TGCAGCGTTAGCCGGGACATTCTTTCGGAGACCCAGTACTTC. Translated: CSVSRDILSETQYF.

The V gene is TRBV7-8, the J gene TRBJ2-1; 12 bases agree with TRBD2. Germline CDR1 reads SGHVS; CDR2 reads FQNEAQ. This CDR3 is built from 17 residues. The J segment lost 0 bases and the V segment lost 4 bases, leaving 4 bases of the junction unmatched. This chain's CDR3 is CASSYTSGGSSYNEQFF. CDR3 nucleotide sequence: TGTGCCAGCAGCTATACTAGCGGGGGGAGCTCCTACAATGAGCAGTTCTTC.

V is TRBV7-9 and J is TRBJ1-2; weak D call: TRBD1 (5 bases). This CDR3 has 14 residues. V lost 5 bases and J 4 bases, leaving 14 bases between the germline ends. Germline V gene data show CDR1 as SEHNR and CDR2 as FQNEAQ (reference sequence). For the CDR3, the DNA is TGTGCCAGCAGCCCAGGCAGGGCCGCCTATGGCTACACCTTC. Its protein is CASSPGRAAYGYTF.

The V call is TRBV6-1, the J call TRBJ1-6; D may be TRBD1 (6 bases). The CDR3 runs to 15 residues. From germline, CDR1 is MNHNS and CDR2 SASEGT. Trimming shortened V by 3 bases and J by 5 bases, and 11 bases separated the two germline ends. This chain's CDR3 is CASSDRGQNNSPLHF. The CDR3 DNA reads TGTGCCAGCAGTGATCGAGGACAGAATAATTCACCCCTCCACTTT.

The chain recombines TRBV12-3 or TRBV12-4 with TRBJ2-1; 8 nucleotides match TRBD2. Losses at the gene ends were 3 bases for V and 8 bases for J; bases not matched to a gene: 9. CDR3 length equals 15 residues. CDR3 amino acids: CASSFLGLAVHEQFF. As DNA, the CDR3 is TGTGCCAGCAGTTTTCTTGGACTAGCTGTCCATGAGCAGTTCTTC.

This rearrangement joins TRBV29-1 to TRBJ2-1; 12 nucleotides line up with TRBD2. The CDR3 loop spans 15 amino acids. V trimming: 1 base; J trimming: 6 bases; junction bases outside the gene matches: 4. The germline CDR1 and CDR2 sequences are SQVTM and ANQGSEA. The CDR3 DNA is TGCAGCGTTGAAGGACTAGCGGGGGACTTCAATGAGCAGTTCTTC. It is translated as CSVEGLAGDFNEQFF.

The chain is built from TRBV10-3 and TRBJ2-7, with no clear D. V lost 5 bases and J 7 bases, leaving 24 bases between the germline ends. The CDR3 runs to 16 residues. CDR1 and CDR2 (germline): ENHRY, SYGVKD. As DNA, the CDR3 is TGTGCCATCAGTCCTCTGATAGGTGGCTTGAAGATGGAGCAGTACTTC. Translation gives CAISPLIGGLKMEQYF.

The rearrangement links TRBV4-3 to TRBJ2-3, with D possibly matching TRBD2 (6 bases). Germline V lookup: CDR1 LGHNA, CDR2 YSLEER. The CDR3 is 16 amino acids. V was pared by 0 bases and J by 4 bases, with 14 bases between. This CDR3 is CASSQDFRGFPDTQYF. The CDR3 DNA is TGCGCCAGCAGCCAAGATTTCCGGGGGTTTCCAGATACGCAGTATTTT.

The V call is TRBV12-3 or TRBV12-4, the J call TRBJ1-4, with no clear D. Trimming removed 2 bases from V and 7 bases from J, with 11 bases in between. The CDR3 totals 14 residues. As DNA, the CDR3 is TGTGCCAGCAGTTTAAGGTCGGGGTTTGAAAAACTGTTTTTT. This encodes CASSLRSGFEKLFF.

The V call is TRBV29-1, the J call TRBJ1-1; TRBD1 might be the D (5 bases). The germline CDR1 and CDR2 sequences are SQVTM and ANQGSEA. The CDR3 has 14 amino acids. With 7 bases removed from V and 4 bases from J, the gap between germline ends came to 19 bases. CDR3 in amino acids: CSGTGTQGSTEAFF. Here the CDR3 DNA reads TGCAGCGGCACTGGGACTCAAGGGAGCACTGAAGCTTTCTTT.

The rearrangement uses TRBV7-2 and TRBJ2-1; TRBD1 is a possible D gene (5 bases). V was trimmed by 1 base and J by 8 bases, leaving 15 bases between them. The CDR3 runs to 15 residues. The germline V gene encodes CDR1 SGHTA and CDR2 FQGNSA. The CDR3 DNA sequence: TGTGCCAGCAGCTTAGGTCCGGACATATACGATGAGCAGTTCTTC. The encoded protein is CASSLGPDIYDEQFF.

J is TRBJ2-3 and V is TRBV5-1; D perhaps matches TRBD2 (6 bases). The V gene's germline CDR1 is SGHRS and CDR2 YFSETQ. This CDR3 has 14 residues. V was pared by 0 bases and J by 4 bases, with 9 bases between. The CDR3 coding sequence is TGCGCCAGCAGCTTGGCCCTAGCGTCAGATACGCAGTATTTT. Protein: CASSLALASDTQYF. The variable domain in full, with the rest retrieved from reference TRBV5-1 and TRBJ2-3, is KAGVTQTPRYLIKTRGQQVTLSCSPISGHRSVSWYQQTPGQGLQFLFEYFSETQRNKGNFPGRFSGRQFSNSRSEMNVSTLELGDSALYLCASSLALASDTQYFGPGTRLTVL.